The present TCR beta chain was sequenced within a study of blood T cells in healthy people across ages. The trim removed 6 bases at V and 0 bases at J, leaving 5 bases unmatched. CDR1 SNHLY and CDR2 FYNNEI come from the germline V gene. This CDR3 region has 15 residues. Study results and caveats: More naive CD4+ cells and higher diversity marked long-lived donors relative to aged donors.

Remarks on this clonotype: The antigen is undetermined.

Primed by a sample-barcoded 5' primer and a J-beta primer mix, a second PCR proceeded for about 6 to 11 cycles. TCRdb reprocessed the 5' RACE reads via MiXCR and lists one record per CDR3 protein. Counted here are 350,000 to 450,000 distinct CDR3 sequences, 50% to 60% occurring once; the ten biggest clones make up about 54%. Peripheral blood was drawn, around 9.3 milliliters per donor. Sequencing was done on a sample of blood. The source of this sequence is a man aged 55-75 years in good health. The genes are TRBV2 and TRBJ2-3; 8 nucleotides agree with TRBD1. CDR3: CASRETGASTDTQYF. CDR3 DNA sequence: TGTGCCAGCAGGGAGACAGGGGCTAGCACAGATACGCAGTATTTT.